One sample yielded the 21 T cell receptor beta chains listed below, sequenced in a study of blood T cell repertoires in COVID-19 (dated by TCRdb to 2018 to 2020). Library preparation was by the immunoSEQ multiplex PCR assay. TCRdb obtained this table from immuneACCESS and retained in-frame rearrangements with V and J assigned. These tables miss some clones; where compared with another copy, unresolved V genes account for less than half of the shortfall, and the remainder is unexplained. The sample records some 150,000 clones, around 88% of which are singletons. Together, the top ten hold 2.5% to 3% of the sample. Sequenced input: peripheral blood. The receptors derive from a man in his sixties with active or convalescent COVID-19.

Concerning this clone itself: Other DNA sequences within the sample encode an identical CDR3. V usage is TRBV7-9 and J usage is TRBJ2-3; D uncertain. The V end was cut by 5 bases, the J end by 0 bases, with 3 bases between. CDR1 and CDR2 (germline): SEHNR, FQNEAQ (reference sequence). CDR3 size: 12 residues. For the CDR3, the DNA is TGTGCCAGCAGCCCGAGCACAGATACGCAGTATTTT. It yields the protein CASSPSTDTQYF.

The chain combines TRBV9 with TRBJ2-3, with 9 bases aligning to TRBD2. Germline loops: CDR1 SGDLS, CDR2 YYNGEE. This CDR3 is built from 16 residues. After removal of 3 bases from V and 1 base from J, the junction contained 6 bases not matched to a gene. CDR3 bases: TGTGCCAGCAGCGCCAGCGGGGGGAGGGGCACAGATACGCAGTATTTT. As protein: CASSASGGRGTDTQYF.

The chain uses TRBV4-1 and TRBJ1-4; no clear D gene. The CDR3 is made up of 15 amino acids. In germline, CDR1 is MGHRA, CDR2 YSYEKL. V gave up 0 bases and J gave up 1 base, with 6 bases separating them. This CDR3 is CASSQERQTNEKLFF. The CDR3 nucleotides read TGCGCCAGCAGCCAAGAGAGACAAACTAATGAAAAACTGTTTTTT.

V gene TRBV28 combines with J gene TRBJ2-5, with 11 bases fitting TRBD1. J was trimmed by 5 bases and V by 2 bases; bases with no gene match: 4. Germline V gene sequence: CDR1 MDHEN, CDR2 SYDVKM. CDR3 length equals 15 residues. DNA of the CDR3: TGTGCCAGCAGTTTAACCGGGACAGGGGGGGAGACCCAGTACTTC. Translation gives CASSLTGTGGETQYF.

Only one count was recorded for this clone. The V call is TRBV30, the J call TRBJ1-5; no definite D call. Deletions cut 0 bases from V and 4 bases from J, with 7 bases between. The CDR3 contains 13 residues. Germline assignment: CDR1 GTSNPN and CDR2 SVGIG (reference sequence). The CDR3 sequence: CAWSVTVNQPQHF. CDR3 bases: TGTGCCTGGAGTGTAACAGTTAATCAGCCCCAGCATTTT.

This chain links TRBV11-2 with TRBJ2-1; TRBD1 matches 11 bases. Trimming at V came to 5 bases and at J to 3 bases, leaving 12 bases not matched to a gene. Germline loops: CDR1 SGHAT, CDR2 FQNNGV. This CDR3 is 18 amino acids long. CDR3 sequence (DNA): TGTGCCAGCAGCGAAAGAATGGGACAGGGGGTGCTCTACAATGAGCAGTTCTTC. Its protein product is CASSERMGQGVLYNEQFF.

The chain links TRBV6-6 to TRBJ2-4; D is perhaps TRBD1 (6 bases). The CDR3 consists of 15 residues. The germline V gene encodes CDR1 MNHNY and CDR2 SVGAGI (reference sequence). Trimming left V 6 bases short and J 0 bases short, with 12 bases between. The chain's CDR3 is CASRPQGLAKNIQYF. As DNA, the CDR3 is TGTGCCAGCAGACCACAGGGTTTAGCCAAAAACATTCAGTACTTC.

V usage is TRBV2 and J usage is TRBJ1-2, with 7 bases fitting TRBD1. This CDR3 contains 14 residues. The J segment lost 11 bases and the V segment lost 3 bases, leaving 12 bases of the junction unmatched. Looked up from germline, CDR1 is SNHLY and CDR2 is FYNNEI. DNA of the CDR3: TGTGCCAGCAGTGACCTCGACAGGGCGTTGAGGTACACCTTC. Translated: CASSDLDRALRYTF.

The chain links TRBV6-6 to TRBJ1-5; no firm D call. Between the trimmed V and J ends, which lost 0 bases and 0 bases, there was a span of 9 bases. This CDR3 contains 16 residues. The germline V gene encodes CDR1 MNHNY and CDR2 SVGAGI (reference sequence). The CDR3 DNA reads as TGTGCCAGCAGTTACTCGAGCGCGGGTAGCAATCAGCCCCAGCATTTT. Protein product: CASSYSSAGSNQPQHF.

The V gene is TRBV7-9, the J gene TRBJ2-7; maybe TRBD1 (7 bases). The CDR3 has 15 residues. Germline V lookup: CDR1 SEHNR, CDR2 FQNEAQ (reference sequence). Deletions cut 5 bases from V and 1 base from J, with 15 bases between. The DNA for the CDR3 is TGTGCCAGCAGCAGCGACAGGGAGGTATCCTACGAGCAGTACTTC. Amino acid sequence: CASSSDREVSYEQYF.

The chain employs TRBV27 and TRBJ1-4; TRBD1 is a possible D gene (6 bases). CDR1 MNHEY and CDR2 SMNVEV come from the germline V gene (reference sequence). This CDR3 spans 15 amino acids. V was clipped by 8 bases and J by 2 bases, with 15 bases between them. CDR3 region: CASAPRGATNEKLFF. CDR3 bases: TGTGCCAGCGCTCCCCGGGGGGCGACTAATGAAAAACTGTTTTTT.

The chain is built from TRBV2 and TRBJ1-1; D not resolved. The CDR3 runs to 13 residues. The germline CDR1 and CDR2 sequences are SNHLY and FYNNEI. The ends were cut back, 6 bases at V and 5 bases at J, with 13 bases in the middle. CDR3 sequence: CASSRGWRTEAFF. The CDR3 DNA is TGTGCCAGCAGCCGCGGGTGGCGGACTGAAGCTTTCTTT.

The chain has TRBV5-1 and TRBJ2-2, with D unresolved. The CDR3 is 14 residues long. V shed 4 bases and J shed 6 bases, with 13 bases lying between them. CDR1 is SGHRS, CDR2 YFSETQ, per germline. CDR3 amino acids: CASSPAEEAGELFF. The CDR3 nucleotides are TGCGCCAGCAGCCCTGCGGAAGAGGCCGGGGAGCTGTTTTTT. Full variable domain (missing parts from reference TRBV5-1 and TRBJ2-2): KAGVTQTPRYLIKTRGQQVTLSCSPISGHRSVSWYQQTPGQGLQFLFEYFSETQRNKGNFPGRFSGRQFSNSRSEMNVSTLELGDSALYLCASSPAEEAGELFFGEGSRLTVL.

This chain joins TRBV2 and TRBJ1-2; D is perhaps TRBD1 (5 bases). Germline V CDR1 and CDR2: SNHLY, FYNNEI. This CDR3 is 14 amino acids long. Trimming took off 11 bases at V and 0 bases at J, with 16 bases between the two ends. The DNA of the CDR3 is TGTGCCTTGGGAGGGGCGGCCGCTAACTATGGCTACACCTTC. The encoded protein is CALGGAAANYGYTF.

The gene calls are TRBV30 and TRBJ1-3; D remains ambiguous. V was pared by 4 bases and J by 0 bases, with 16 bases between. This CDR3 spans 16 amino acids. CDR1 and CDR2 from the germline V gene are GTSNPN and SVGIG (reference sequence). In DNA, the CDR3 is TGTGCCTGGAAAGAGATTTCGAGCCGCTCTGGAAACACCATATATTTT. Translation gives CAWKEISSRSGNTIYF.

This clone was detected once. V usage is TRBV7-9 and J usage is TRBJ1-4; 9 bases agree with TRBD1. J was trimmed by 7 bases and V by 5 bases; bases with no gene match: 5. This CDR3 is 14 amino acids long. The V gene's germline CDR1 is SEHNR and CDR2 FQNEAQ (reference sequence). The CDR3 bases are TGTGCCAGCAGCCTGGGACAGGGAGGTGAAAAACTGTTTTTT. Translating it yields CASSLGQGGEKLFF.

The chain is built from TRBV3-1 (or the pseudogene TRBV3-2) and TRBJ1-1, with unresolved D. Between the trimmed V and J ends, which lost 0 bases and 4 bases, there was a span of 9 bases. In germline, CDR1 is LGHDT, CDR2 YNNKEL (reference sequence). The CDR3 has 14 residues. CDR3 protein: CASSQEGSVTEAFF. The CDR3 DNA is TGTGCCAGCAGCCAAGAGGGGAGTGTCACTGAAGCTTTCTTT.

This sequence joins TRBV6-5 and TRBJ2-3; 7 nucleotides match TRBD2. The length of the CDR3 is 16 residues. The germline CDR1 and CDR2 sequences are MNHEY and SVGAGI. J gave up 0 bases and V 2 bases, and 5 bases lay outside the gene matches. CDR3 protein: CASSYGSGGSTDTQYF. In DNA form, the CDR3 reads TGTGCCAGCAGTTACGGGTCGGGGGGTAGCACAGATACGCAGTATTTT.

The chain links TRBV4-1 to TRBJ1-4; 8 nucleotides align to TRBD1. This CDR3 region has 15 residues. Trimming cost V 2 bases and J 7 bases; bases outside gene matches: 6. The V gene's germline CDR1 is MGHRA and CDR2 YSYEKL. Here the CDR3 DNA reads TGCGCCAGCAGCCAACCACAGGGGGGGTTTGAAAAACTGTTTTTT. Encoded protein: CASSQPQGGFEKLFF.

The rearrangement uses TRBV29-1 and TRBJ2-3; unclear D gene. Germline values: CDR1 SQVTM, CDR2 ANQGSEA. V lost 2 bases and J 4 bases, leaving 7 bases between the germline ends. This CDR3 has 12 amino acids. CDR3 protein: CSVEFGADTQYF. In DNA form, the CDR3 reads TGCAGCGTTGAATTCGGAGCAGATACGCAGTATTTT.

V and J are TRBV7-2 and TRBJ1-3; D call uncertain. The CDR3 spans 16 residues. Germline V gene sequence: CDR1 SGHTA, CDR2 FQGNSA. Trimming took off 1 base at V and 2 bases at J, with 12 bases between the two ends. CDR3 protein: CASSLVLGLAGNTIYF. The DNA for the CDR3 is TGTGCCAGCAGCTTAGTGTTGGGTCTAGCTGGAAACACCATATATTTT.